The rows below give T cell receptor beta chains drawn from one sample of a study of T cell repertoires in cytomegalovirus infection. TCRdb re-called the reads through MiXCR, storing one row per CDR3 protein. The sample lists over 90,000 distinct CDR3 sequences; about 15% were seen once. The sample comprised PBMCs. Every receptor here comes from a human donor in good health (CMV status not recorded). Some clones in this sample may be carry-over from other donors' samples. CDR3s include the opening cysteine and the closing phenylalanine or tryptophan. A D gene is named only where the DNA matches it firmly. For some rows the clone size is stated as once, few or many, or as a class when expanded; others skip it.

>NA|NA|TRBJ2-7|TRBV7-9
CASSLVSRTSYEQYF
TGTGCCAGCAGCTTGGTTTCGCGAACGTCCTACGAGCAGTACTTC
>TRBD1|NA|TRBJ2-3|TRBV2
CASSTGDTDTQYF
TGTGCCAGTTCGACAGGGGACACAGATACGCAGTATTTT
>NA|NA|TRBJ2-7|TRBV28
CASGFDITYEQYF
TGTGCCAGCGGATTCGACATCACCTACGAGCAGTACTTC
>TRBD1|NA|TRBJ2-2|TRBV5-5
CASSFPHRGRIYGELFF
TGTGCCAGCAGCTTTCCCCACAGGGGGCGCATCTACGGGGAGCTGTTTTTT
>NA|many|TRBJ2-5|TRBV11-1
CASSHGTGDQETQYF
TGTGCCAGCAGCCATGGGACGGGCGACCAAGAGACCCAGTACTTC
>NA|NA|TRBJ2-5|TRBV12-5
CASGPFGETQYF
TGTGCTAGTGGTCCCTTCGGGGAGACCCAGTACTTC
>NA|NA|TRBJ2-2|TRBV10-3
CAISESKATNTGELFF
TGTGCCATCAGTGAGTCCAAGGCTACGAACACCGGGGAGCTGTTTTTT
>NA|NA|TRBJ2-7|TRBV7-9
CASSSQGYEQYF
TGTGCCAGCAGCTCTCAGGGCTACGAGCAGTACTTC
>NA|NA|TRBJ2-2|TRBV5-4
CASSLGLTGELFF
TGTGCCAGCAGCTTGGGGCTTACCGGGGAGCTGTTTTTT
>TRBD1|few|TRBJ2-7|TRBV4-3
CASSQEGTGLYEQYF
TGCGCCAGCAGCCAAGAGGGGACAGGGCTCTACGAGCAGTACTTC
>NA|NA|TRBJ2-2|TRBV7-9
CASQLSQMTGELFF
TGTGCCAGCCAGTTATCGCAGATGACCGGGGAGCTGTTTTTT
>TRBD2|many|TRBJ2-1|TRBV12-3/TRBV12-4
CASSLAGPQFF
TGTGCCAGCAGCTTAGCGGGGCCCCAGTTCTTC
>TRBD1|NA|TRBJ1-2|TRBV29-1
CSVYPGTGDGYTF
TGCAGCGTCTACCCCGGGACAGGGGATGGCTACACCTTC
>TRBD1|NA|TRBJ2-7|TRBV12-3/TRBV12-4
CASSLATGGTYEQYF
TGTGCCAGCAGTTTAGCGACAGGGGGTACCTACGAGCAGTACTTC
>NA|NA|TRBJ2-7|TRBV6-6
CASSYSYAGSRAEQYF
TGTGCCAGCAGTTACTCGTACGCGGGGTCAAGAGCCGAGCAGTACTTC
>TRBD1|NA|TRBJ2-7|TRBV20-1
CSARDLGQSSSGYF
TGCAGTGCTAGAGATCTGGGACAGAGCTCCTCAGGGTACTTC
>NA|many|TRBJ2-5|TRBV2
CASSERETQYF
TGTGCCAGCAGTGAGCGGGAGACCCAGTACTTC
>NA|few|TRBJ1-6|TRBV11-2
CASSLDSPLHF
TGTGCCAGCAGCTTAGATTCACCCCTCCACTTT
>NA|many|TRBJ1-5|TRBV7-4
CASSLAANQPQHF
TGTGCCAGCAGCTTAGCGGCTAATCAGCCCCAGCATTTT
>NA|few|TRBJ1-1|TRBV12-3/TRBV12-4
CASSSLDVLPEAFF
TGTGCCAGCAGCTCCCTGGACGTTCTTCCTGAAGCTTTCTTT
>NA|NA|TRBJ1-1|TRBV20-1
CSARDHAQPTLEAFF
TGCAGTGCTAGAGATCACGCCCAGCCTACCCTTGAAGCTTTCTTT
>TRBD1|few|TRBJ1-1|TRBV28
CASGTENTEAFF
TGTGCCAGCGGGACAGAGAACACTGAAGCTTTCTTT